The 15 T cell receptor beta chains below all came from one sample that was sequenced in a study of blood T cells in healthy people across ages. Using a J-beta primer mix together with a sample-barcoded 5' primer, a second PCR was run for roughly 7 to 11 cycles. TCRdb re-called the 5' RACE reads through MiXCR, storing one row per CDR3 protein. This sample has fewer than 2,000,000 distinct CDR3 sequences, with 34% found just once. The source material was blood. The receptors stem from a woman under 40 in good health.

Notes on this clonotype: The germline gene is not matched at one end of the junction; a read error may be the cause. V is TRBV7-9 and J is TRBJ1-2; D unresolved. Germline lookup yields CDR1 SEHNR and CDR2 FQNEAQ (reference sequence). This CDR3 has 13 residues. The CDR3: CASSLAANYGCTF. The CDR3 bases are TGTGCCAGCAGCTTGGCGGCTAACTATGGCTGCACCTTC. The whole variable domain, filled in from reference TRBV7-9 and TRBJ1-2, reads DTGVSQNPRHKITKRGQNVTFRCDPISEHNRLYWYRQTLGQGPEFLTYFQNEAQLEKSRLLSDRFSAERPKGSFSTLEIQRTEQGDSAMYLCASSLAANYGCTFGSGTRLTVV.

This clonotype appeared many times. The chain employs TRBV20-1 and TRBJ2-5, with 9 bases matching TRBD2. This CDR3 has 16 residues. The germline gives CDR1 DFQATT, CDR2 SNEGSKA (reference sequence). Losses at the gene ends were 4 bases for V and 2 bases for J; bases not matched to a gene: 11. CDR3 nucleotide sequence: TGCAGTGCTACCCGGGGGTTTAGCGGGGGACAAGAGACCCAGTACTTC. Its protein is CSATRGFSGGQETQYF.

The gene calls are TRBV28 and TRBJ2-3, with D tentatively TRBD2 (6 bases). Trimming removed 5 bases at V and 3 bases at J, with 21 bases between. Germline V gene sequence: CDR1 MDHEN, CDR2 SYDVKM. The CDR3 covers 17 residues. The CDR3 region is CASSTTRGGRLTDTQYF. The CDR3 region has the DNA TGTGCCAGCAGTACAACGCGGGGAGGTAGGCTAACAGATACGCAGTATTTT.

There are a few counts of this clonotype. This chain connects TRBV13 to TRBJ2-7; the match to TRBD1 covers 8 bases. Germline CDR1 PRHDT, CDR2 FYEKMQ (reference sequence). J was trimmed by 5 bases and V by 2 bases; bases with no gene match: 2. The CDR3 has 13 amino acids. This chain's CDR3 is CASSLQGADEQYF. The CDR3 DNA reads TGTGCCAGCAGCTTACAGGGGGCAGACGAGCAGTACTTC.

This chain links TRBV6-5 with TRBJ1-5; the D gene is possibly TRBD1 (6 bases). V lost 3 bases to trimming and J lost 7 bases, with 10 bases between them. Per the germline V gene, CDR1 is MNHEY and CDR2 is SVGAGI. CDR3 size: 13 residues. CDR3 sequence: CASSYEGGQPQHF. For the CDR3, the DNA is TGTGCCAGCAGTTATGAGGGGGGACAGCCCCAGCATTTT.

The chain employs TRBV27 and TRBJ2-1, with D unclear. The V gene's germline CDR1 is MNHEY and CDR2 SMNVEV (reference sequence). The CDR3 has 14 amino acids. V was clipped by 2 bases and J by 2 bases, with 7 bases between them. The CDR3: CASSLEDAYNEQFF. CDR3 nucleotides: TGTGCCAGCAGTTTAGAGGACGCCTACAATGAGCAGTTCTTC.

This clonotype was seen repeatedly, ten times or more. The rearrangement links TRBV28 to TRBJ2-7; tentatively, D is TRBD2 (6 bases). The CDR3 sequence is 15 residues long. From germline, CDR1 is MDHEN and CDR2 SYDVKM. V lost 5 bases and J lost 0, with 14 bases in between. The CDR3: CASSPPRGNSYEQYF. For the CDR3, the DNA is TGTGCCAGCAGTCCCCCCCGGGGGAACTCCTACGAGCAGTACTTC.

This chain joins TRBV2 and TRBJ2-5; tentative D call: TRBD1 (5 bases). The CDR3 extends over 15 amino acids. CDR1 is SNHLY and CDR2 is FYNNEI in the germline V gene. The germline V and J ends were trimmed by 3 bases and 5 bases, with 16 bases remaining between them. As DNA, the CDR3 is TGTGCCAGCAGTGACCCTGCCTCCAGGGTTGAGACCCAGTACTTC. Translating gives CASSDPASRVETQYF.

On this clonotype itself: It may be a read error: a sequence one base away is much more abundant. The chain has TRBV27 and TRBJ2-4; D might be TRBD1 or TRBD2, each matching 5 bases. There are 14 residues in the CDR3. V dropped 6 bases and J dropped 3 bases, with 12 bases sitting between them. Germline-derived CDR1 and CDR2 are MNHEY and SMNVEV (reference sequence). The CDR3 DNA follows: TGTGCCAGCAGCGCTGGGGGAGTCAAAAACATTCAGTACTTC. Its translation is CASSAGGVKNIQYF.

This clonotype showed up just a few times. The V call is TRBV7-9, the J call TRBJ2-3; no definite D call. The CDR3 length is 18 residues. The V and J ends lost 4 bases and 5 bases respectively, with 25 bases between them. Germline assignment: CDR1 SEHNR and CDR2 FQNEAQ (reference sequence). The CDR3 sequence is CASSSPLPPGLNQDTQYF. The CDR3 DNA reads TGTGCCAGCAGCTCTCCCCTCCCGCCGGGTCTTAATCAAGATACGCAGTATTTT.

The chain has TRBV11-2 and TRBJ2-3; D may be TRBD1 (7 bases). This CDR3 contains 16 residues. Germline V gene data show CDR1 as SGHAT and CDR2 as FQNNGV. Trimming stripped 5 bases from V and 4 bases from J, with 19 bases between. The DNA for the CDR3 is TGTGCCAGCAGCCCGCGCGGACAGGTAGCGGCAGATACGCAGTATTTT. Its protein is CASSPRGQVAADTQYF.

This clonotype was seen many times. The V and J genes are TRBV29-1 and TRBJ1-2, with TRBD1 matching over 7 bases. In germline, CDR1 is SQVTM, CDR2 ANQGSEA. V lost 6 bases, J lost 5 bases, and 12 bases stayed unmatched. The CDR3 contains 14 residues. The CDR3 loop is CSVAQTGAGYGYTF. CDR3 bases: TGCAGCGTGGCCCAAACAGGGGCGGGGTATGGCTACACCTTC. Full variable domain (missing parts from reference TRBV29-1 and TRBJ1-2): SAVISQKPSRDICQRGTSLTIQCQVDSQVTMMFWYRQQPGQSLTLIATANQGSEATYESGFVIDKFPISRPNLTFSTLTVSNMSPEDSSIYLCSVAQTGAGYGYTFGSGTRLTVV.

The chain employs TRBV15 and TRBJ2-7, with 8 bases lining up with TRBD1. The CDR3 spans 13 residues. V was pared by 0 bases and J by 9 bases, with 4 bases of the junction left unmatched. Germline lookup yields CDR1 LNHNV and CDR2 YYDKDF (reference sequence). This chain's CDR3 is CATSREGTGRQYF. CDR3 DNA: TGTGCCACCAGCAGAGAGGGGACAGGAAGGCAGTACTTC. Drawing the rest from reference TRBV15 and TRBJ2-7, the complete variable domain is DAMVIQNPRYQVTQFGKPVTLSCSQTLNHNVMYWYQQKSSQAPKLLFHYYDKDFNNEADTPDNFQSRRPNTSFCFLDIRSPGLGDTAMYLCATSREGTGRQYFGPGTRLTVT.

This chain uses TRBV10-1 with TRBJ2-3, with 10 positions matching TRBD2. CDR3 length equals 17 residues. The V gene end was trimmed by 0 bases and the J gene end by 3 bases; junction bases not matched to a gene: 6. Germline V gene sequence: CDR1 WNHNN, CDR2 SYGVQD (reference sequence). Written as DNA, the CDR3 is TGCGCCAGCAGTGAGTCAGAGCGGGAGGGAGTAACAGATACGCAGTATTTT. Translation gives CASSESEREGVTDTQYF.

This clonotype was picked up a small number of times. V usage is TRBV6-1 and J usage is TRBJ2-7; no definite D call. Germline V gives CDR1 MNHNS, CDR2 SASEGT. Trimming removed 5 bases from V and 0 bases from J, with 11 bases in between. The CDR3 consists of 14 residues. The CDR3 nucleotides read TGTGCCAGCAGTCCCCACGGAGTCTCCTACGAGCAGTACTTC. This encodes CASSPHGVSYEQYF.